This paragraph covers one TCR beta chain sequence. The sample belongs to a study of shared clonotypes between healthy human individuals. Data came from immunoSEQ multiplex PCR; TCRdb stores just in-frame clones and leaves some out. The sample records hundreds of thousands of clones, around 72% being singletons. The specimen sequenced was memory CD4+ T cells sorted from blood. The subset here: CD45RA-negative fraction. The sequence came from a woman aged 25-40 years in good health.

The CDR3 is CASRLRSTSNQPQHF. The CDR3 DNA reads as TGTGCCAGCAGGCTAAGGAGTACTAGCAATCAGCCCCAGCATTTT. The V call is TRBV28, the J call TRBJ1-5; D is ambiguous. The CDR3 spans 15 residues. CDR1 is MDHEN and CDR2 is SYDVKM in the germline V gene. Between the trimmed V and J ends, which lost 6 bases and 0 bases, there was a span of 12 bases.